Detailed here is one TCR beta chain. Its target antigen remains unknown. Base qualities are not at hand, and no much larger clone is one base apart. CDR1 is given as SQVTM and CDR2 as ANQGSEA, both from the germline V gene. The CDR3 measures 12 amino acids from cysteine to phenylalanine. Only the CDR3 part of the read is kept: 36 bases, read in frame from the first base. The V end gives up 8 bases and the J end 6 bases, leaving 7 bases in the junction not matched to a gene. TCR CDR3 regions were amplified from genomic DNA by multiplex PCR using the deep immunoSEQ assay. Genomic DNA extracted from each cell subset was distributed evenly over all wells of several immunoSEQ 96-well plates, and each plate served as one replicate. For sorted subsets, about 200 ng genomic DNA, equal to tens of thousands of T cell genomes, was loaded into each replicate PCR. Purified libraries were measured with a Qubit 3.0 fluorometer, size-checked on a Bioanalyzer 2100, and measured again with the KAPA Library Quantification kit. Every immunoSEQ 96-well plate was sequenced on a separate single-read 150-cycle Illumina NextSeq 550 flow cell. The source study handled its data this way. Because the immunoSEQ output held only junctional sequences and lacked quality scores, the filtering could not match the filtering applied to full-length reads. Sequences were annotated with PyIR, a Python wrapper for IgBLAST v1.9, using IMGT germline references to assign V/J genes and CDR3. Any read was removed if the V/J assignment was weak (E-value above 1e-6), the CDR3 was missing, or the read contained stop codons, out-of-frame junctions, or ambiguous translated residues. V3J clonotypes were defined by identical inferred V gene, J gene, and CDR3 amino acid sequence. Percentage overlap between repertoires was calculated by dividing the number of shared unique clonotypes by the size of the smaller repertoire. RTK rarefaction, the Chao1 estimator, and Recon v2.1 estimates of unobserved clonotypes were used to assess repertoire richness. For all TCRbeta clonotypes obtained by the gDNA method from a few donors, generation probabilities were computed with OLGA. Here the immuneACCESS table is served through TCRdb, limited to in-frame sequences with V and J called. Missing clones are a known gap in these copies; in checked studies unresolved V genes cover under half, and the rest lacks a known reason. Clonal size and the V and J genes are those of that table, whereas D and trimming came from the DNA. The sample profile shows just over 2,000,000 clones; about 95% of them were found once. The ten largest clones take up more than 0.1% of the sample.

The data belong to a study of shared clonotypes between healthy human individuals (dated by TCRdb to the early 2020s). Context from the whole study: Three men and a couple of women, aged 18 to 49 years, made up the cohort. To estimate repertoire size and how much clonotypes are shared between individuals, the study performed deep sequencing of blood TCR repertoires from a handful of healthy adults. Leukapheresis yielded between about 0.9 and 10 billion PBMCs per donor. Libraries were prepared and TCR repertoires were sequenced by different laboratories using diverse techniques, in order to increase sequencing depth and limit assay-specific biases. For each donor, CD4 naive and CD4 memory were each given three plates, CD8 naive was given two plates, and CD8 memory was given one plate.

Points the paper makes about the study in general: The small number of donors limited the genetic and exposure-history diversity represented. Pairwise subsampling indicated that sequencing depth was expected to affect the degree of clonotype sharing among donors. Estimated clonotype richness was generally larger for naive than for memory subsets. Higher generation probabilities were observed for clonotypes shared by all four sorted-subset donors than for non-shared clonotypes. When a handful of donors were compared, the shared fraction of clonotypes was approximately 5% for naive CD4, 3% to 4% for naive CD8, roughly 2.5% for memory CD4, and 0.4% for memory CD8. Incomplete sequencing was indicated by rarefaction of sorted-subset datasets, despite the large sequencing depth. Only blood was sampled, and tissue TCR repertoires likely differ from those in blood.

Healthy HIV-negative adults with no recently reported acute infections or vaccinations were included as donors. Only Caucasian adults living in Nashville, Tennessee, USA were represented among the donors. CD4+ T cells were enriched through magnetic negative selection, after which naive cells were positively selected on CD45RA and the remaining negative fraction served as the memory subset. Blood was collected by leukapheresis, and PBMCs were isolated by Ficoll-Histopaque density gradient centrifugation and then cryopreserved in liquid nitrogen vapor phase. Purity and quantity of every magnetically sorted T cell population were checked by analytical flow cytometry. Genomic DNA was isolated from every sorted fraction and measured by UV absorbance on a Nanodrop 2000c.

The TCR originated in a man aged 18-30 years in good health. The chain uses TRBV29-1 and TRBJ2-1, with 7 junctional bases fitting TRBD1. Sequenced input: naive CD4+ T cells sorted from blood. The cell subset or site label for this specimen denotes: CD45RA+ positively selected. The DNA is TGCAGCACCCGAGGGGGCACCAATGAGCAGTTCTTC. Its protein product is CSTRGGTNEQFF.